The rows below give T cell receptor beta chains drawn from one sample of a study of early T cells in non-severe SARS-CoV-2 infection. TCRdb redid the calling of the 5' RACE reads with MiXCR, one entry per CDR3 protein. Of 75,000 to 100,000 distinct CDR3 sequences in the sample, about 15% were seen once. What was sequenced was whole blood. Source of these receptors: an adult who was a healthcare worker with PCR-confirmed SARS-CoV-2 infection or an uninfected control (not recorded which). CDR3s include the opening cysteine and the closing phenylalanine or tryptophan. The D gene is left open where the match is weak. A clone size is listed for some rows: how often the clone was seen (once, few, many), or a class if it is expanded.

abundance	len	v_gene	j_gene	d_gene	CDR3aa	CDR3nt
many	14	TRBV21-1	TRBJ1-1	-	CASSPRPGRTEAFF	TGTGCCAGCAGCCCTCGTCCAGGGCGGACTGAAGCTTTCTTT
many	11	TRBV2	TRBJ1-2	-	CASSDGLSDTF	TGTGCCAGCAGTGATGGACTCTCAGACACCTTC
-	14	TRBV10-3	TRBJ2-1	TRBD2	CAISTGGPRNEQFF	TGTGCCATCAGTACGGGAGGGCCAAGGAATGAGCAGTTCTTC
-	19	TRBV7-8	TRBJ2-1	-	CASSLAIPWQGPRYNEQFF	TGTGCCAGCAGCTTAGCAATCCCGTGGCAGGGACCCCGCTACAATGAGCAGTTCTTC
-	15	TRBV20-1	TRBJ2-7	-	CSARQGNRDWYEQYF	TGCAGTGCTAGACAAGGGAACAGGGACTGGTACGAGCAGTACTTC
-	14	TRBV18	TRBJ1-5	-	CASSSLNSNQPQHF	TGTGCCAGCTCATCCTTAAATAGCAATCAGCCCCAGCATTTT
few	11	TRBV29-1	TRBJ1-2	-	CSAPGGYGYTF	TGCAGCGCCCCCGGTGGGTATGGCTACACCTTC
few	13	TRBV29-1	TRBJ1-1	-	CSVPGLMNTEAFF	TGCAGCGTCCCTGGACTGATGAACACTGAAGCTTTCTTT
-	14	TRBV5-1	TRBJ2-7	TRBD2	CASSLVAGGDEQYF	TGCGCCAGCAGCTTGGTTGCGGGGGGTGACGAGCAGTACTTC
-	17	TRBV4-3	TRBJ2-1	TRBD2	CASSQDLAGVRRNEQFF	TGCGCCAGCAGCCAAGATCTGGCGGGAGTCCGGCGGAATGAGCAGTTCTTC
few	16	TRBV20-1	TRBJ2-1	TRBD2	CSARTTSVGSYNEQFF	TGCAGTGCTAGAACGACTAGCGTGGGGTCCTACAATGAGCAGTTCTTC
-	14	TRBV5-1	TRBJ2-7	TRBD1	CASNSAGGIYEQYF	TGCGCCAGCAATTCGGCAGGGGGTATCTACGAGCAGTACTTC
-	11	TRBV20-1	TRBJ2-5	-	CSARKTETQYF	TGCAGTGCTAGGAAAACAGAGACCCAGTACTTC
-	14	TRBV5-1	TRBJ2-7	-	CASSPQGNSYEQYF	TGCGCCAGCAGCCCCCAGGGGAACTCCTACGAGCAGTACTTC
-	14	TRBV28	TRBJ2-5	-	CASSPEGDRETQYF	TGTGCCAGCAGTCCAGAGGGGGATCGAGAGACCCAGTACTTC
-	13	TRBV28	TRBJ1-6	TRBD1	CASTDRVDSPLHF	TGTGCCAGCACCGACAGGGTGGATTCACCCCTCCACTTT
medium-sized	15	TRBV20-1	TRBJ2-3	TRBD1	CSAPQGQGIADTQYF	TGCAGTGCTCCCCAGGGACAGGGGATAGCAGATACGCAGTATTTT
-	15	TRBV6-1	TRBJ2-7	-	CASSEGDTSSYEQYF	TGTGCCAGCAGTGAGGGGGACACTTCATCCTACGAGCAGTACTTC
-	12	TRBV28	TRBJ1-2	TRBD1	CAAQDRDYGYTF	TGTGCCGCCCAAGACAGGGACTATGGCTACACCTTC
few	14	TRBV7-2	TRBJ1-1	-	CASSFYQKNTEAFF	TGTGCCAGCAGCTTTTATCAGAAGAACACTGAAGCTTTCTTT
few	12	TRBV7-2	TRBJ1-2	-	CASSLPVIGYTF	TGTGCCAGCAGCTTACCGGTCATAGGCTACACCTTC
-	12	TRBV12-3/TRBV12-4	TRBJ2-4	-	CASSRGKNIQYF	TGTGCCAGCAGTAGGGGGAAAAACATTCAGTACTTC
few	14	TRBV28	TRBJ2-7	-	CASSLGGSREEQYF	TGTGCCAGCAGCTTAGGGGGGTCAAGAGAGGAGCAGTACTTC
many	14	TRBV5-6	TRBJ2-4	-	CASSLALARDIQYF	TGTGCCAGCAGCTTGGCACTAGCTCGTGACATTCAGTACTTC
few	13	TRBV12-3/TRBV12-4	TRBJ1-5	-	CASREGGNQPQHF	TGTGCCAGCAGAGAAGGGGGCAATCAGCCCCAGCATTTT
many	13	TRBV10-3	TRBJ1-1	-	CAISGTSNTEAFF	TGTGCCATTTCAGGCACTTCGAACACTGAAGCTTTCTTT
many	14	TRBV30	TRBJ1-5	TRBD1	CAWEGQGSNQPQHF	TGTGCCTGGGAAGGACAGGGCAGCAATCAGCCCCAGCATTTT
-	15	TRBV20-1	TRBJ2-3	TRBD1	CSANNRQGSTDTQYF	TGCAGTGCTAACAACAGACAGGGGAGCACAGATACGCAGTATTTT
few	16	TRBV11-2	TRBJ1-4	-	CASSLLAGADGEKLFF	TGTGCCAGCAGCTTATTGGCAGGGGCGGACGGGGAAAAACTGTTTTTT
-	15	TRBV20-1	TRBJ2-1	-	CSARRLRGEYNEQFF	TGCAGTGCTAGACGTTTAAGGGGGGAATACAATGAGCAGTTCTTC
many	15	TRBV19	TRBJ2-1	-	CASSISLSDGPEQFF	TGTGCCAGTAGTATTTCCCTCTCCGACGGCCCCGAGCAGTTCTTC
few	12	TRBV28	TRBJ2-7	-	CASSFQVDEQYF	TGTGCCAGCAGTTTTCAGGTGGACGAGCAGTACTTC
-	17	TRBV25-1	TRBJ2-5	-	CASSDPRVAYELETQYF	TGTGCCAGCAGTGATCCCCGGGTAGCATACGAGTTGGAGACCCAGTACTTC
-	14	TRBV19	TRBJ2-1	-	CASSPPTPLWEQFF	TGTGCCAGTAGTCCGCCGACCCCTCTCTGGGAGCAGTTCTTC
few	13	TRBV7-6	TRBJ1-1	-	CASSVQVNTEAFF	TGTGCCAGCAGCGTTCAAGTGAACACTGAAGCTTTCTTT
few	14	TRBV7-2	TRBJ2-5	TRBD1	CASSLQQGAETQYF	TGTGCCAGCAGCTTGCAACAGGGGGCCGAGACCCAGTACTTC
many	17	TRBV7-9	TRBJ2-1	TRBD2	CASSLRGGTSVIDEQFF	TGTGCCAGCAGCCTTAGAGGAGGGACTAGCGTTATCGATGAGCAGTTCTTC
-	16	TRBV14	TRBJ1-6	TRBD1	CASSGTGGGYVSPLHF	TGTGCCAGCAGCGGGACAGGGGGCGGCTATGTGTCACCCCTCCACTTT
-	12	TRBV29-1	TRBJ1-2	-	CSVEVPNYGYTF	TGCAGCGTTGAAGTCCCTAACTATGGCTACACCTTC
few	15	TRBV7-6	TRBJ2-1	-	CASSLVGGSYNEQFF	TGTGCCAGCAGCTTAGTCGGGGGCTCCTACAATGAGCAGTTCTTC
many	14	TRBV3-1	TRBJ2-3	TRBD2	CASSQNPAGSTQYF	TGTGCCAGCAGCCAAAATCCAGCGGGAAGTACGCAGTATTTT
few	18	TRBV20-1	TRBJ2-5	TRBD2	CSAGTLMTSGSFVETQYF	TGCAGTGCCGGGACTTTGATGACTAGCGGGAGTTTCGTCGAGACCCAGTACTTC
many	16	TRBV7-2	TRBJ2-7	TRBD1	CASSWDRGWSSYEQYF	TGTGCCAGCAGCTGGGACAGGGGATGGAGCTCCTACGAGCAGTACTTC
few	14	TRBV4-3	TRBJ2-3	-	CASSQDQDTDTQYF	TGCGCCAGCAGCCAAGATCAGGACACAGATACGCAGTATTTT